This record concerns one T cell receptor beta chain sequence. Its antigen is still unknown. No base-level quality is on record; no much larger clone is a single base apart. These data belong to a study of T cell responses to AZD1222 COVID-19 vaccine (dated by TCRdb to the early 2020s). For the wider study: Because spike-specific TCR depth and breadth did not differ between the two schedules, AZD1222 recipients who got a second dose at roughly 4 weeks were pooled with those who got a second dose at roughly 12 weeks. Trial participants were enrolled by age into subgroups of 18-55, 56-69 and 70-plus years, and about 150, 27 and 61 TCR-sequenced participants, respectively, were included in these subgroups. A total of about 230 trial participants underwent TCR sequencing, of whom 207 received two doses of AZD1222 and about 25 received two doses of the MenACWY control vaccine.

The CDR3 regions of human TCRbeta chains were subjected to immunosequencing. The paper's processing steps were these. TCRs in the repertoires were matched against a reference library of SARS-CoV-2-specific TCRs that had been generated with the MIRA antigen-specificity platform. Breadth was defined as the fraction of unique TCRs that were SARS-CoV-2-associated, and depth was defined as the fraction of total T cells that were SARS-CoV-2-associated. Using the MIRA data, every spike-specific TCR was mapped to the spike region that the TCR reacted to and assigned to either a CD4 or a CD8 class. Log10-transformed breadth and depth values were compared by one-way ANOVA with Sidak's multiple comparisons tests. TCRdb took over this immuneACCESS table, retaining in-frame rearrangements with V and J assigned. Such tables are incomplete; in checked studies, under half of the missing clones stem from an unresolved V gene, and the remainder is unexplained. V, J and clone size are taken as reported in that table, and D and trimming were inferred from the DNA itself. This sample comprises around 120,000 clones, roughly nine tenths of them detected only once. The top ten clonotypes cover roughly 2.3% of the sample.

Taken from the germline V gene, the CDR1 and CDR2 loops are SGDLS and YYNGEE. The CDR3 numbers 15 residues from cysteine through phenylalanine. CDR3 DNA only is kept here, 45 bases in frame from base 1. Compared with germline, V lacks 3 bases and J lacks 7 bases; bases without a gene match: 9. Overall results and qualifications from the work: Conclusions about previously exposed vaccinees are limited, since just a handful of AZD1222 recipients were seropositive for SARS-CoV-2 at baseline. A significant rise in spike-specific TCR breadth and depth was observed after two AZD1222 doses relative to day 0 and relative to MenACWY recipients. Participants were mostly white British and included more females than males, and it was suggested by the authors that clonal diversity may have been underestimated. Reportedly, close to half of the unique spike-specific TCRs recognized epitopes lying outside the regions that are mutated in the B.1.351 and B.1.1.7 variants. CD4 TCRs associated with the vaccine covered the entire spike protein, and the dominant responses were in regions 160-218 and 743-854. In the small 56-69-year group, the increase in depth fell short of significance, most likely because of low power. Because no day 14 peak-response samples were available, repertoires were characterized only after the peak T cell response.

Reading the label with the study, this specimen's time point is: baseline before first vaccination. Samples from vaccinated people were obtained from the UK trials COV001 and COV002, which included a single-blind randomized controlled phase 2/3 trial of AZD1222 (ChAdOx1 nCoV-19) in healthy adults. Trial participant PBMC samples were collected at day 0 and day 28 after the second dose for TCRbeta chain sequencing. The rearrangement combines TRBV9 with TRBJ1-4; 7 junctional bases match TRBD1. The sample in question was peripheral blood, obtained on day 0 of AZD1222 vaccination. The receptor comes from an adult in good health. The nucleotide sequence is TGTGCCAGCAGCGGTACAGGGGCCCCCAGTGAAAAACTGTTTTTT. This gives the protein CASSGTGAPSEKLFF.